This TCR beta chain was observed in a study of blood T cells in healthy people across ages (dated by TCRdb to between 2014 and 2017). About the full investigation: In model experiments, roughly one uniquely barcoded TCR beta cDNA molecule per two T cells was captured by template switching. Donors of different ages were randomly distributed across sequencing lanes to avoid experimental bias. Using the same blood draw, the study looked at two additional independent replicas of 1 million unique cDNA reads for two donors, one aged 18 to 30 and the other aged 80 or older. Four age groups were formed from the donors: young (average roughly 15 years), middle-aged (around 40), aged (62) and long-lived (around 82). The study measured age-related changes in TCR beta repertoire diversity using deep sequencing normalized with unique cDNA molecular identifiers.

Overall study outcomes, separate from this receptor: Bulk unsorted PBMC profiling prevented conclusive comparison of naive and antigen-experienced compartments. The percentage of naive T cells measured by flow cytometry correlated strongly with observed TCR beta diversity. Estimates of total diversity based on one million sequenced T cells were regarded as lower bounds and as underestimates. Compared with the aged group, more naive CD4+ T cells, fewer expanded clones and increased TCR diversity were shown by the long-lived group, suggesting age selection. Observed TCR beta diversity per million T cells fell roughly linearly with age, and a significant reduction was already apparent by age about 36. The CMV infection status of donors was not known, potentially confounding age-related changes in expanded clonotypes.

The CDR3 runs 17 amino acids, cysteine and phenylalanine included. Only the CDR3 portion is preserved as DNA: 51 bases, with reading frame beginning at the first base. CDR1 and CDR2 were assigned from the germline V gene as MNHGY and SAAAGT. V sheds 7 bases and J sheds 1 base, leaving 22 bases between their ends. The donors were some 39 Caucasian individuals from Russia, aged about 6 to 100 years, who were systemically healthy. Each donor gave 8 to 10 milliliters of peripheral blood, collected into EDTA-treated Vacutainer tubes. Ficoll-Paque density-gradient centrifugation was used to isolate PBMCs, with at least 6.5 million per sample. Total RNA was extracted from PBMCs with Trizol reagent, with at least 6 micrograms obtained per sample. The percentages of naive CD45RAhigh/CD27high T cells were determined by flow cytometry on a PBMC aliquot from every donor. This clonotype came up many times. There is no known antigen for this receptor. No clone much larger than this one lies a single base away; base qualities are absent.

Libraries came from 5' RACE. TCRdb records Illumina HiSeq 2500 as the sequencer. A second about 7 to 12 cycle PCR used a sample-barcoded 5' primer and a J-beta primer mix. A template-switch 5' adaptor carrying 12 random nucleotides introduced a unique molecular identifier onto each TCR beta cDNA molecule. At least 3 million CDR3-containing paired-end reads were obtained from each sample. First-strand cDNA synthesis was performed from all RNA using the Mint cDNA synthesis kit, with priming by a TRBC-specific oligonucleotide. Following uracil-DNA glycosylase treatment, a first 18-cycle PCR with universal primers M1SS and BC2_uni_R was performed on all cDNA. Processing in the source paper ran as follows. Each sample was normalized by randomly selecting 1 million high-quality reads, each carrying a distinct molecular identifier. Reads sharing molecular identifiers were discarded rather than binned into consensus sequences. MiTCR, run with a Q25 quality threshold and the strictest error-elimination algorithm, handled CDR3 identification, clonotype clustering and error correction. Lower-bound total TCR beta diversity was estimated with a nonparametric unseen species model using Euler transformation. TCRdb reworked the public reads: Q25 trimming with fastp, MiXCR clone assembly, productive beta chains retained. Rows are unified per CDR3 protein, each entry keeping the most common DNA and genes. TCRdb's processing, not the authors', yielded these V and J calls. This sample holds about a million distinct CDR3 sequences; around two fifths were observed only once. Approximately 14% of the sample is taken by the ten largest.

The TCR originated in a man between 18 and 35 years old in good health. The sample consisted of blood. The rearrangement joined TRBV6-8 to TRBJ2-5, and TRBD2 may be the D gene, going by 6 matching bases. The nucleotides read TGTGCCAGCACCTCCCCGGAGGGGAACAGAAGCCAAGAGACCCAGTACTTC. It codes for CASTSPEGNRSQETQYF.